In its sample, the clone carrying this TCR beta chain was seen a few times. No antigen is known for it. The data derive from a study of blood T cells in healthy people across ages. Each donor's blood draw was roughly 9.5 milliliters of peripheral blood. Per germline, CDR1 DFQATT and CDR2 SNEGSKA (reference sequence). The CDR3 extends over 14 amino acids. With V trimmed by 7 bases and J by 3 bases, 9 bases remained unmatched. Primers used in a second PCR of about 6 to 11 cycles were a sample-barcoded 5' primer and a J-beta primer mix. Each CDR3 protein is one row after TCRdb ran MiXCR on the 5' RACE reads. This table has roughly 1.5 million distinct CDR3 sequences, roughly 43% appearing once. Notes on the study in general: Strongly correlated with naive T cell percentage was TCR beta diversity. Comparison with aged donors showed that long-lived donors had more naive CD4+ cells and higher diversity. Diversity estimated from one million T cells was considered an underestimate.

J is TRBJ2-1 and V is TRBV20-1, with 7 bases lining up with TRBD2. The TCR originated in a woman aged 18-29 years in good health. The sample consisted of blood. CDR3 in amino acids: CSVRGLADYNEQFF. DNA of the CDR3: TGCAGTGTGAGAGGGCTAGCGGACTACAATGAGCAGTTCTTC.